Presented here are 6 T cell receptor beta chains from one specimen sequenced in a study of OX40 agonist ivuxolimab in advanced cancers. Generated by immunoSEQ multiplex PCR, the TCRdb table keeps only in-frame clones and is missing some. Of about 64,000 clones detected, about 90% appear once; the ten largest clones hold about 4.8%. The sequencing used CD4+ or CD8+ T cells sorted from blood, collected in a trial of the OX40 agonist ivuxolimab. Receptors originate from an adult with an advanced solid tumor such as melanoma, head and neck, liver or kidney cancer.

The chain has TRBV2 and TRBJ1-3; D not certain. The length of the CDR3 is 14 residues. The germline V gene has CDR1 SNHLY and CDR2 FYNNEI. Between the trimmed V and J ends, which lost 5 bases and 0 bases, there was a span of 8 bases. The CDR3 here is CASSPGSSGNTIYF. The CDR3, as DNA: TGTGCCAGCAGTCCAGGAAGCTCTGGAAACACCATATATTTT.

This clone was detected a few times. This chain joins TRBV25-1 and TRBJ1-1, with D unclear. Germline assignment: CDR1 MGHDK and CDR2 SYGVNS. The CDR3 totals 14 residues. V lost 5 bases, J lost 1 base, and 11 bases lay in between. CDR3 coding DNA: TGTGCCAGCAGTAAGGTTTCCGAGAACACTGAAGCTTTCTTT. Residues: CASSKVSENTEAFF.

This clone was seen only once. The chain couples TRBV15 to TRBJ1-3; D perhaps matches TRBD1 (6 bases). V was clipped by 5 bases and J by 0 bases, with 20 bases between them. CDR1 and CDR2 from the germline V gene are LNHNV and YYDKDF (reference sequence). This CDR3 spans 18 amino acids. Written as DNA, the CDR3 is TGTGCCACCAGCGGCCCGGGACAAACGGTCGGCTCTGGAAACACCATATATTTT. As protein: CATSGPGQTVGSGNTIYF.

The chain is built from TRBV20-1 and TRBJ2-7; perhaps TRBD1 as D (6 bases). CDR3 size: 11 residues. V was shortened by 7 bases and J by 6 bases, with 13 bases between the two germline ends. Germline V gene lookup returns CDR1 DFQATT and CDR2 SNEGSKA (reference sequence). The CDR3 DNA reads as TGCAGTGGGAAGCTAGGGGGCGAGCAGTACTTC. Its translation is CSGKLGGEQYF.

The chain links TRBV4-2 to TRBJ2-3; a weak D match, TRBD1 (5 bases). Trimming stripped 4 bases from V and 5 bases from J, with 13 bases between. CDR1 and CDR2 (germline): LGHNA, YNFKEQ. The CDR3 is 14 amino acids. The CDR3 protein is CASSPGISGDTQYF. As DNA, the CDR3 is TGTGCCAGCAGCCCAGGGATCTCGGGAGATACGCAGTATTTT.

This clone has just one count. The rearrangement uses TRBV10-3 and TRBJ2-3; D gene uncertain. Germline assignment: CDR1 ENHRY and CDR2 SYGVKD. CDR3 length: 14 residues. Between the trimmed V and J ends, which lost 6 bases and 0 bases, there was a span of 10 bases. The CDR3 protein is CAISPGLSTDTQYF. DNA of the CDR3: TGTGCCATCAGCCCGGGCCTAAGCACAGATACGCAGTATTTT.